The rows below give T cell receptor beta chains drawn from one sample of a study of OX40 agonist ivuxolimab in advanced cancers. Generated by immunoSEQ multiplex PCR, the TCRdb table keeps only in-frame clones and is missing some. The table lists roughly 63,000 clones, around 87% of them singletons. Source: CD4+ or CD8+ T cells sorted from blood, taken in a trial of the OX40 agonist ivuxolimab. The receptors were gathered from an adult with an advanced solid tumor such as melanoma, head and neck, liver or kidney cancer. Both conserved end residues are part of each CDR3. The D gene is left open where the match is weak.

d_call | j_call | v_call | cdr3_aa
TRBD1 | TRBJ2-7 | TRBV5-1 | CASSNRPGTDFYEQYF
- | TRBJ2-3 | TRBV5-1 | CASSLQGSTDTQYF
TRBD2 | TRBJ2-5 | TRBV7-6 | CASSLAGGGGETQYF
- | TRBJ1-3 | TRBV5-1 | CASSLNFGNTIYF
- | TRBJ1-2 | TRBV7-8 | CASRPGRFHYGYTF
- | TRBJ1-5 | TRBV4-1 | CASSQDGVDQPQHF
TRBD2 | TRBJ2-7 | TRBV11-3 | CASSAGTSGGRREQYF
TRBD2 | TRBJ2-3 | TRBV5-5 | CASSLGYGLAGGPEDTQYF
- | TRBJ2-1 | TRBV28 | CASYGVPIENEQFF
TRBD2 | TRBJ2-7 | TRBV4-2 | CASSQQREGPTYEQYF
- | TRBJ1-2 | TRBV27 | CASSLWGGYGYTF
TRBD1 | - | TRBV4-2 | CASSQVGTGPYEQYF
TRBD1 | TRBJ1-2 | TRBV27 | CASSLLGQGGYTF
- | TRBJ2-1 | TRBV29-1 | CSVWGFSYNEQFF
TRBD1 | TRBJ2-1 | TRBV7-4 | CASSYWTGGIDEQFF
- | TRBJ2-3 | TRBV28 | CATSGRESTDTQYF